This is a list of T cell receptor beta chains from one sample in a study of blood T cells in healthy people across ages. TCRdb reprocessed the 5' RACE reads with MiXCR, giving one entry per CDR3 protein. The data show approximately 800,000 distinct CDR3 sequences, around 45% seen once. Sequencing input: blood. The receptor source for this set is an elderly man in good health. CDR3s include the opening cysteine and the closing phenylalanine or tryptophan. The order of the fields is V gene, clone size, J gene, D gene, CDR3 DNA, CDR3 protein. A D gene is named only where the DNA matches it firmly. Rows may omit the clone size; those that give it use once, few, many or a size class.

TRBV20-1	many	TRBJ2-5	-	TGCAGTGCTAGAGGTTACCAAGAGACCCAGTACTTC	CSARGYQETQYF
TRBV20-1	-	TRBJ2-5	-	TGCAGTGCCACCCCGTGGGACTCCCCCAATGAGCAGTACTTC	CSATPWDSPNEQYF
TRBV2	-	TRBJ1-3	-	TGTGCCAGCAGTGAAGCAAGGGCGGGGTTGAGCTCTGGAAACACCATATATTTT	CASSEARAGLSSGNTIYF
TRBV24-1	-	TRBJ2-3	TRBD2	TGTGCCACCAGTGACCCCAGGACGGGGGGACCAGATACGCAGTATTTT	CATSDPRTGGPDTQYF
TRBV6-2/TRBV6-3	-	TRBJ2-3	TRBD2	TGTGCCAGCAGTTACTCGGCTAGCGGGGGCACAGATACGCAGTATTTT	CASSYSASGGTDTQYF
TRBV12-3/TRBV12-4	few	TRBJ2-1	-	TGTGCCAGCAGTTTAGCGGGAAGGGGTTATGAGCAGTTCTTC	CASSLAGRGYEQFF
TRBV15	once	TRBJ2-7	TRBD2	TGTGCCACCAGCAGTATTGGACTAGCGGGAGGGTACAATGAGCAGTACTTC	CATSSIGLAGGYNEQYF
TRBV7-3	many	TRBJ2-2	TRBD1	TGTGCCAGCAGCATCCGACAGGGGGCCGGGGAGCTGTTTTTT	CASSIRQGAGELFF
TRBV3-1	-	TRBJ2-3	-	TGTGCCAGCAGCCAACCCGACAGCATGCCGGTCACAGATACGCGGTATTTT	CASSQPDSMPVTDTRYF
TRBV24-1	few	TRBJ2-1	TRBD2	TGTGCCACCAGTGACCCCAGCGGGAGTTGGAGCAATGAGCAGTTCTTC	CATSDPSGSWSNEQFF
TRBV29-1	-	TRBJ2-1	TRBD2	TGCAGCGTTGATGTGGTAGCGGGAGGGTTTGAGCAGTTCTTC	CSVDVVAGGFEQFF
TRBV6-5	-	TRBJ2-3	TRBD2	TGTGCCAGCAGTTCCGGAGTTAGCGGGAGAAGGTTAGATACGCAGTATTTT	CASSSGVSGRRLDTQYF
TRBV2	few	TRBJ2-3	-	TGTGCCAGCAGCTCCGCCGGGACCCAAGATACGCAGTATTTT	CASSSAGTQDTQYF
TRBV7-2	-	TRBJ1-1	-	TGTGCCAGCAGCTTAGATTTAACTGAAGCTTTCTTT	CASSLDLTEAFF
TRBV6-2/TRBV6-3	-	TRBJ1-1	TRBD1	TGTGCCAGCAGTTACCACGGACAGGGGGGGGCTGAAGCTTTCTTT	CASSYHGQGGAEAFF
TRBV6-6	-	TRBJ2-7	TRBD1	TGTGCCAGCAGTTACGCCCGGGACAGCTACGAGCAGTACTTC	CASSYARDSYEQYF
TRBV27	few	TRBJ2-7	TRBD2	TGTGCCAGCAGAGCTAGCGGGAGGTACGAGCAGTACTTC	CASRASGRYEQYF
TRBV5-1	once	TRBJ2-3	-	TGCGCCAGCAGCTTGGGGGATGCAGATACGCAGTATTTT	CASSLGDADTQYF
TRBV29-1	-	TRBJ1-1	TRBD1	TGCAGCGCCACCAGGGGGACCACTGAAGCTTTCTTT	CSATRGTTEAFF
TRBV4-3	few	TRBJ1-4	-	TGCGCCAGCAGCCAAGTGTACGTGAAAGGGGCGGCAACTAATGAAAAACTGTTTTTT	CASSQVYVKGAATNEKLFF
TRBV5-1	-	TRBJ2-7	-	TGCGCCAGCAGCTCGGGCGGGTCGGCCTACAATGAGCAGTACTTC	CASSSGGSAYNEQYF
TRBV2	-	TRBJ2-3	-	TGTGCCAGCAGTGAAGGGGTAGCGGACTACACAGATACGCAGTATTTT	CASSEGVADYTDTQYF
TRBV7-2	many	TRBJ2-1	TRBD2	TGTGCCAGCAGCTTAAGTAGGGGACTATCGGTAGGTGAGCAGTTCTTC	CASSLSRGLSVGEQFF
TRBV28	-	TRBJ2-3	TRBD2	TGTGCCAGCAGTTTGGGCGGGAGTGGGACAGATACGCAGTATTTT	CASSLGGSGTDTQYF
TRBV12-3/TRBV12-4	-	TRBJ2-6	-	TGTGCCAGCGTCTCAGGGGCTGGGGCCAACGTCCTGACTTTC	CASVSGAGANVLTF
TRBV18	few	TRBJ2-3	-	TGTGCCAGCTCACTCCACCCGACAGATACGCAGTATTTT	CASSLHPTDTQYF
TRBV28	-	TRBJ2-3	-	TGTGCCAGCAGTTCACCAAGGACAGGGAGGGCAGATACGCAGTATTTT	CASSSPRTGRADTQYF
TRBV11-3	few	TRBJ2-7	-	TGTGCCAGCAGCTTTTCCTCTAACTACGAGCAGTACTTC	CASSFSSNYEQYF
TRBV10-3	few	TRBJ1-2	TRBD1	TGTGCCATCAGTGAGTCGATGACAGGGGGCTACACCTTC	CAISESMTGGYTF
TRBV29-1	-	TRBJ2-1	-	TGCAGCGTTGAAACTACAGGGAATGAGCAGTTCTTC	CSVETTGNEQFF
TRBV4-3	once	TRBJ2-1	TRBD2	TGCGCCAGCAGCCAAGATGCTAGCGGGGAGCAGTTCTTC	CASSQDASGEQFF
TRBV5-6	few	TRBJ1-1	-	TGTGCCAGCAGCTTGGATATCGGCCAGAACACTGAAGCTTTCTTT	CASSLDIGQNTEAFF
TRBV5-6	-	TRBJ2-3	-	TGTGCCAGCAGCTTGAGAAGAACGGCAGATACGCAGTATTTT	CASSLRRTADTQYF
TRBV6-5	many	TRBJ1-2	-	TGTGCCAGCAGTCCTTCACCAGGAGTTTATGGCTACACCTTC	CASSPSPGVYGYTF
TRBV19	-	TRBJ2-5	TRBD1	TGTGCCAGTAGGACAGGGGTATCCCAAGAGACCCAGTACTTC	CASRTGVSQETQYF